This is a list of T cell receptor beta chains from one sample in a study of response to subunit inactivated influenza vaccine. Each CDR3 protein gets one entry after TCRdb re-called the RT-PCR reads with MiXCR. Among hundreds of thousands of distinct CDR3 sequences listed, about 25% were seen once. The sequenced sample was CD4+ T cells sorted from PBMCs, obtained around 5 days after vaccination. These receptor sequences come from a man aged 50 or older who received an inactivated influenza vaccine. CDR3s include the opening cysteine and the closing phenylalanine or tryptophan. The order of the fields is V gene, D gene, clone size, J gene, CDR3 protein, CDR3 DNA. A D gene is named only where the DNA matches it firmly. A clone size is listed for some rows: how often the clone was seen (once, few, many), or a class if it is expanded.

TRBV20-1	-	-	TRBJ2-7	CSAKQGRGSYEQYF	TGCAGTGCTAAGCAGGGCCGGGGCTCCTACGAGCAGTACTTC
TRBV5-1	TRBD2	few	TRBJ2-3	CASSLRAGGGDTQYF	TGCGCCAGCAGCCTGAGGGCGGGAGGTGGAGATACGCAGTATTTT
TRBV11-2	-	-	TRBJ2-3	CASSLMSGDTQYF	TGTGCCAGCAGCTTAATGTCGGGAGATACGCAGTATTTT
TRBV4-3	TRBD1	-	TRBJ1-2	CASSQDPPRQGYYGYTF	TGCGCCAGCAGCCAAGATCCCCCTCGACAGGGTTACTATGGCTACACCTTC
TRBV12-3/TRBV12-4	-	-	TRBJ1-4	CASTPGTSNEKLFF	TGTGCCAGCACCCCCGGGACATCTAATGAAAAACTGTTTTTT
TRBV20-1	-	few	TRBJ2-1	CSARGLARTYNEQFF	TGCAGTGCTAGAGGGCTAGCGAGGACCTACAATGAGCAGTTCTTC
TRBV5-1	-	-	TRBJ1-1	CASSFDTGYNTEAFF	TGCGCCAGCAGCTTCGATACAGGGTATAACACTGAAGCTTTCTTT
TRBV2	-	-	TRBJ2-3	CASSDFAGRADTQYF	TGTGCCAGCAGTGATTTCGCGGGAAGGGCAGATACGCAGTATTTT
TRBV12-3/TRBV12-4	TRBD2	-	TRBJ2-7	CASSFPAGTSGSPGSIYEQYF	TGTGCCAGCAGTTTCCCCGCTGGGACTAGCGGGAGTCCCGGGAGTATATACGAGCAGTACTTC
TRBV7-9	TRBD2	-	TRBJ2-5	CASSFRGGAETQYF	TGTGCCAGCAGCTTTCGGGGGGGCGCAGAGACCCAGTACTTC
TRBV12-3/TRBV12-4	TRBD1	-	TRBJ1-2	CASSFKQGAIAF	TGTGCCAGCAGTTTTAAACAGGGGGCGATCGCCTTC
TRBV7-8	-	few	TRBJ1-1	CASSLREGPAEAFF	TGTGCCAGCAGCCTTCGTGAGGGCCCGGCTGAAGCTTTCTTT
TRBV12-3/TRBV12-4	-	-	TRBJ1-4	CASALGGTGEKLFF	TGTGCCAGCGCGTTGGGGGGGACTGGTGAAAAACTGTTTTTT
TRBV15	TRBD2	-	TRBJ2-2	CATSRDRSGGAGAGELFF	TGTGCCACCAGCAGAGATCGAAGCGGGGGGGCCGGGGCCGGGGAGCTGTTTTTT
TRBV6-1	TRBD2	-	TRBJ2-1	CASSRIGLASYNEQFF	TGTGCCAGCAGTAGGATAGGACTAGCGTCCTACAATGAGCAGTTCTTC
TRBV20-1	-	many	TRBJ2-3	CSAPPAGTTDTQYF	TGCAGTGCCCCCCCGGCGGGAACCACAGATACGCAGTATTTT
TRBV6-2/TRBV6-3	-	-	TRBJ1-6	CASSFERFDYNSPLHF	TGTGCCAGCAGTTTTGAAAGATTCGATTATAATTCACCCCTCCACTTT
TRBV5-6	-	-	TRBJ2-7	CASSLDGVGEQYF	TGTGCCAGCAGCTTGGACGGGGTCGGCGAGCAGTACTTC
TRBV2	-	few	TRBJ2-7	CASGEVFTYEQYF	TGTGCCAGCGGCGAGGTTTTCACCTACGAGCAGTACTTC
TRBV7-9	-	-	TRBJ2-3	CASSLTGKGDTQYF	TGTGCCAGCAGCTTAACAGGGAAAGGAGATACGCAGTATTTT
TRBV7-2	TRBD1	-	TRBJ1-1	CASSFRTGADTEAFF	TGTGCCAGCAGCTTTCGGACAGGGGCGGACACTGAAGCTTTCTTT
TRBV12-3/TRBV12-4	-	few	TRBJ2-3	CASSLQLLGQYF	TGTGCCAGCAGCCTACAGCTCCTGGGGCAGTATTTT
TRBV29-1	TRBD1	few	TRBJ2-2	CSVAGTGATGELFF	TGCAGCGTCGCCGGGACAGGGGCCACCGGGGAGCTGTTTTTT
TRBV29-1	TRBD2	few	TRBJ2-1	CSVIAGGLYNEQFF	TGCAGCGTTATAGCGGGAGGACTGTACAATGAGCAGTTCTTC
TRBV4-3	-	-	TRBJ2-1	CASSQDLAAYNEQFF	TGCGCCAGCAGCCAAGATTTAGCGGCCTACAATGAGCAGTTCTTC
TRBV5-5	-	-	TRBJ1-4	CASSSRTGNEKLFF	TGTGCCAGCAGCTCTCGGACGGGGAATGAAAAACTGTTTTTT
TRBV20-1	-	-	TRBJ1-1	CSARMVGISNTEAFF	TGCAGTGCTAGAATGGTGGGGATTTCGAACACTGAAGCTTTCTTT
TRBV10-3	-	-	TRBJ2-2	CAISESLGGQTDTGELFF	TGTGCCATCAGTGAGTCCCTCGGAGGGCAGACCGACACCGGGGAGCTGTTTTTT
TRBV7-9	TRBD1	-	TRBJ2-7	CASSLGGTGGREQYF	TGTGCCAGCAGCTTAGGTGGGACAGGGGGCCGCGAGCAGTACTTC
TRBV6-1	-	-	TRBJ2-1	CASRLRQGGVYEQFF	TGTGCCAGCAGACTCCGACAGGGAGGAGTTTATGAGCAGTTCTTC
TRBV12-3/TRBV12-4	-	-	TRBJ2-5	CASSSHPRGETQYF	TGTGCCAGCAGTTCTCATCCGAGGGGGGAGACCCAGTACTTC
TRBV12-3/TRBV12-4	-	-	TRBJ1-1	CASSLEGGQAFF	TGTGCCAGCAGTTTGGAGGGTGGGCAAGCTTTCTTT
TRBV12-3/TRBV12-4	-	-	TRBJ2-5	CASSFTAGETQYF	TGTGCCAGCAGTTTTACGGCGGGAGAGACCCAGTACTTC
TRBV5-6	-	few	TRBJ1-6	CASSTGRRDSPLHF	TGTGCCAGCAGCACCGGACGGAGGGATTCACCCCTCCACTTT
TRBV11-2	TRBD2	-	TRBJ2-1	CASSPEGAGGNEQFF	TGTGCCAGCAGCCCCGAGGGAGCGGGAGGGAATGAGCAGTTCTTC
TRBV4-2	-	few	TRBJ2-6	CASSQDMSSGANVLTF	TGTGCCAGCAGCCAAGATATGAGCTCTGGGGCCAACGTCCTGACTTTC
TRBV12-3/TRBV12-4	-	-	TRBJ2-1	CASSLAAWGRGEQFF	TGTGCCAGCAGTTTAGCGGCCTGGGGTCGAGGCGAGCAGTTCTTC